One sample yielded the 2 T cell receptor beta chains listed below, sequenced in a study of identical twins. TCRdb ran MiXCR on the 5' RACE reads and lists one entry per CDR3 protein. The repertoire holds 570,000 or so distinct CDR3 sequences, with approximately 10% as singletons. This same sample was also part of a study on yellow fever vaccine responses in identical twins.

Sequenced: PBMCs. The origin of the receptors is a young woman in good health.

This clonotype has more than one count but fewer than ten. Given a much more abundant clone one base away, this may be a read error. The chain joins TRBV4-1 to TRBJ2-7; TRBD1 matches at 8 bases. Germline CDR1 reads MGHRA; CDR2 reads YSYEKL. The CDR3 is 14 amino acids. V shed 4 bases, J shed 2 bases, and the junction held 4 bases outside the gene matches. For the CDR3, the DNA is TGCGCCAGCAGCCTGGACAGGGAAGCCTACGAGCAGTACTTC. Translating gives CASSLDREAYEQYF.

In this sample, this clonotype turned up a few times. The genes are TRBV20-1 and TRBJ2-1, with D unresolved. The CDR3 is made up of 15 amino acids. V was pared by 5 bases and J by 5 bases, with 19 bases between. The V gene's germline CDR1 is DFQATT and CDR2 SNEGSKA (reference sequence). The CDR3 bases are TGCAGTGCTCGAGCTGGCTTTTCGGCCCACAATGAGCAGTTCTTC. Protein sequence: CSARAGFSAHNEQFF.